Listed below are T cell receptor beta chains from one sample, sequenced in a study of beta chain features in type 1 diabetes. Clones were sequenced by immunoSEQ multiplex PCR, and TCRdb holds only the in-frame ones, with some missing. The sample shows 450,000 to 550,000 clones, 30% of them seen only once. Sequencing used naive CD4+ T cells from blood. All receptors derive from a young man in good health. Both conserved end residues are part of each CDR3.

TRBJ2-1	TRBV4-1	CASSQFRLATQQFF
TRBJ2-5	TRBV7-2	CASSLWGSPGTGLHF
TRBJ2-5	TRBV5-1	CASSLVAAQETQYF
TRBJ2-7	TRBV29-1	CSADRDGSQQYF
TRBJ2-1	TRBV29-1	CSTPGLAGSYYNEQFF
TRBJ1-4	TRBV9	CASSVDQGYREKLFF
TRBJ2-2	TRBV27	CASSLSGAANTGELFF
TRBJ2-3	TRBV7-2	CASSLGPRQTQYF
TRBJ2-2	TRBV28	CASTPGGFAELFF
TRBJ2-5	TRBV11-2	CASSLVRAKETQYF
TRBJ2-7	TRBV14	CASSQVPSYEQYF
TRBJ2-3	TRBV4-2	CASSQVERGRATTDTQYF
TRBJ2-5	TRBV7-2	CASSLHRGKETQYF
TRBJ2-1	TRBV2	CASSEARLSNEQFF
TRBJ2-5	TRBV7-6	CASSLGATRAETQYF
TRBJ1-1	TRBV19	CASSVRVFNTEAFF
TRBJ2-1	TRBV30	CAWIREQYNEQFF
TRBJ2-2	TRBV7-8	CASSLASGYTGELFF
TRBJ1-2	TRBV30	CAWSVRRIPYGYTF
TRBJ1-1	TRBV11-2	CASRGLKGNTEAFF
TRBJ2-1	TRBV14	CASGWAGTYNEQFF
TRBJ2-7	TRBV7-2	CASSSTTRTYEQYF
TRBJ2-1	TRBV19	CASSIPSGRAYYNEQFF
TRBJ2-1	TRBV19	CASRTSGINNEQFF
TRBJ2-7	TRBV7-6	CASSLSTGYEQYF
TRBJ1-5	TRBV9	CASSAVGQPQHF
TRBJ1-1	TRBV5-4	CASSLEREATEAFF
TRBJ2-7	TRBV29-1	CSVGGGSRPNEQYF
TRBJ2-3	TRBV2	CAGQDTQYF
TRBJ2-5	TRBV7-9	CASSSGGGSQETQYF